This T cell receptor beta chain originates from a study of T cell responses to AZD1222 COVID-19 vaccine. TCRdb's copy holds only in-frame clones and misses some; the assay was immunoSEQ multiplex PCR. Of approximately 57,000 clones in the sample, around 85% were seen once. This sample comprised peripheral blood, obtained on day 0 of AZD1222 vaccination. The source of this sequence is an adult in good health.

The CDR3 DNA reads TGCAGCGTTGGGACTCATGTCGGGAATGAAAAACTGTTTTTT. Protein product: CSVGTHVGNEKLFF. The chain recombines TRBV29-1 with TRBJ1-4; unclear D gene. Per germline, CDR1 SQVTM and CDR2 ANQGSEA. With 4 bases removed from V and 5 bases from J, the gap between germline ends came to 14 bases. The CDR3 runs to 14 residues.